This T cell receptor beta chain was recovered during a study of cytomegalovirus exposure and HLA in healthy donors. Study outcomes and limitations: A later analysis found first-cohort TCR clusters tended to co-occur in the 120 validation repertoires. Through in vitro validation, three CMV-associated chains were shown to be specific for CMV antigens. Listed as cytomegalovirus-associated were 150 or so TCR beta chains.

From germline, CDR1 is LNHDA and CDR2 SQIVND (reference sequence). Trimming removed 10 bases from V and 5 bases from J; junction bases left unmatched: 8. This CDR3 comprises 13 residues. These donors were members of the roughly 120-subject validation cohort, a group separate from the approximately 620-subject first cohort. Profiling relied on immunoSEQ multiplex PCR, and the TCRdb table lists in-frame clones only, not all of them. Of more than 250,000 clones in the sample, 80% to 90% were seen once. A single count supports this clone. Its antigen is currently unknown. The sequence derives from a woman between 18 and 30 years old in good health and CMV-seronegative. Material: PBMCs. The V gene is TRBV19, the J gene TRBJ2-7, with 10 nucleotides matching TRBD1. The CDR3 DNA sequence: TGTGCCACCTCCAGGGACAGGGGCGACGAGCAGTACTTC. It yields the protein CATSRDRGDEQYF.